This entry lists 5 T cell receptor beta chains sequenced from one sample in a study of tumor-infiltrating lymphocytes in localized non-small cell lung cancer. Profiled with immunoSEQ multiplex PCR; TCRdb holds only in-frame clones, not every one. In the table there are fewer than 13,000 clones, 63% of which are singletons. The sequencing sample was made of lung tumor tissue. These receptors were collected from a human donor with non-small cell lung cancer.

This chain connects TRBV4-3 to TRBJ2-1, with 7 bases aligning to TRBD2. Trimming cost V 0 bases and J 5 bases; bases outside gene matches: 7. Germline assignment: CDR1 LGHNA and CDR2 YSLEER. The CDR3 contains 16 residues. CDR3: CASSQESGTINNEQFF. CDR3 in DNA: TGCGCCAGCAGCCAAGAGTCCGGGACTATAAACAATGAGCAGTTCTTC.

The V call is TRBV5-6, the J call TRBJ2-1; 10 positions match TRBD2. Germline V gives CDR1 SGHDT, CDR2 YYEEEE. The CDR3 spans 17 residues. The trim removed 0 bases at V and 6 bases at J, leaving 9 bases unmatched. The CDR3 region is CASSLGLASGGFNEQFF. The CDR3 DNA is TGTGCCAGCAGCTTGGGTCTGGCTAGCGGGGGTTTCAATGAGCAGTTCTTC.

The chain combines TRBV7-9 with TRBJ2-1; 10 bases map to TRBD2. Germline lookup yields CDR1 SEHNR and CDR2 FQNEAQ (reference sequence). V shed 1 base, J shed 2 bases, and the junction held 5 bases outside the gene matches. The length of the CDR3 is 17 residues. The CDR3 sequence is CASSLESGGGTYNEQFF. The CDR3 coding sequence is TGTGCCAGCAGCTTAGAAAGCGGGGGGGGGACCTACAATGAGCAGTTCTTC.

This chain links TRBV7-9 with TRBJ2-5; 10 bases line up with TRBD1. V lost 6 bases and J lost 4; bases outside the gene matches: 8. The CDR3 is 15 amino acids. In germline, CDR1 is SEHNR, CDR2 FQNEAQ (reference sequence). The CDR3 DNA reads TGTGCCAGCAGACTCCCTGGGACAGGGGTAGAGACCCAGTACTTC. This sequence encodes CASRLPGTGVETQYF.

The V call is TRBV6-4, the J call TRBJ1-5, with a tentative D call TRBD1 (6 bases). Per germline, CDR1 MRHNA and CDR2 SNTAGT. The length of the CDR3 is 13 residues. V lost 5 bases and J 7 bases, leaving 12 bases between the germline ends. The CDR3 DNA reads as TGTGCCAGCAGTCGGGAGGGGGGCCAGCCCCAGCATTTT. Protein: CASSREGGQPQHF.